This T cell receptor beta chain was captured in a study of shared clonotypes between healthy human individuals. Evenly divided among several immunoSEQ plates was the genomic DNA of each subset. Only in-frame clones appear in the TCRdb table, and some are missing; sequencing was by immunoSEQ multiplex PCR. The table shows 230,000 or so clones, with approximately 70% occurring only once. Specimen: memory CD4+ T cells sorted from blood. Subset specified: CD45RA-negative fraction. This TCR derives from a man aged 25 to 45 in good health.

The CDR3 loop reads CASSPLDSTDTQYF. For the CDR3, the DNA is TGTGCCAGCAGCCCTCTTGATAGCACAGATACGCAGTATTTT. V gene TRBV6-1 combines with J gene TRBJ2-3, with D unresolved. The CDR3 consists of 14 residues. Trimming removed 6 bases at V and 0 bases at J, with 10 bases between. Per the germline V gene, CDR1 is MNHNS and CDR2 is SASEGT.